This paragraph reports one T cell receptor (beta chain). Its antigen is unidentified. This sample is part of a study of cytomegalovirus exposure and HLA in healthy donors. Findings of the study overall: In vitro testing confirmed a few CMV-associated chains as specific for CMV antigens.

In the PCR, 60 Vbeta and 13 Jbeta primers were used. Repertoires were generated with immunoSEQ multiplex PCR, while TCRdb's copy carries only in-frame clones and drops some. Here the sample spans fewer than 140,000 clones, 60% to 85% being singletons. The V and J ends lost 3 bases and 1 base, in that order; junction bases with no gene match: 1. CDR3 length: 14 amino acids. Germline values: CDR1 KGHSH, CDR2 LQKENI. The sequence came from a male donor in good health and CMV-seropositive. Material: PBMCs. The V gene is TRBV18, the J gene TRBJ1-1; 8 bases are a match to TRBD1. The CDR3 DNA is TGTGCCAGCTCACCTGGGACAGGGAACACTGAAGCTTTCTTT. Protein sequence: CASSPGTGNTEAFF.